Shown below are 27 T cell receptor beta chains from a single sample sequenced in a study of identical twins. TCRdb ran MiXCR on the 5' RACE reads and lists one entry per CDR3 protein. The sample holds 690,000 or so distinct CDR3 sequences, around 6.1% seen once. Sequenced: naive T cells sorted from blood. The receptor source for this set is a man aged 18 to 30 in good health.

V gene TRBV20-1 combines with J gene TRBJ2-1; 9 bases are a match to TRBD2. This CDR3 region has 16 residues. V was clipped by 4 bases and J by 0 bases; unmatched bases: 7. CDR1 DFQATT and CDR2 SNEGSKA come from the germline V gene (reference sequence). CDR3 loop: CSAKLPAGGSYNEQFF. The DNA of the CDR3 is TGCAGTGCTAAACTCCCAGCGGGAGGCTCCTACAATGAGCAGTTCTTC.

This clonotype appeared many times. V is TRBV28 and J is TRBJ2-5; 7 nucleotides match TRBD1. The CDR3 contains 15 residues. The ends lost 2 bases at V and 3 bases at J; junction bases unmatched: 6. The germline V gene encodes CDR1 MDHEN and CDR2 SYDVKM. The CDR3 spells CASSLPQGSEETQYF. The CDR3, as DNA: TGTGCCAGCAGTTTACCACAGGGGTCGGAAGAGACCCAGTACTTC.

The chain uses TRBV14 and TRBJ1-4, with 8 bases lining up with TRBD1. Losses at the gene ends were 4 bases for V and 8 bases for J; bases not matched to a gene: 9. The CDR3 sequence is 15 residues long. The germline CDR1 and CDR2 sequences are SGHDN and FVKESK. Here the CDR3 reads CASSRRAGGHEKLFF. In nucleotides, the CDR3 is TGTGCCAGCAGCCGAAGGGCAGGGGGCCACGAAAAACTGTTTTTT.

This clonotype was seen ten or more times. This rearrangement joins TRBV28 to TRBJ2-3; 7 bases agree with TRBD1. The germline V gene encodes CDR1 MDHEN and CDR2 SYDVKM. The CDR3 runs 17 residues. J was trimmed by 2 bases and V by 0 bases; bases with no gene match: 8. The CDR3 bases are TGTGCCAGCAGTTTATGGGGACAGCCAGCTGCCACAGATACGCAGTATTTT. Translating it yields CASSLWGQPAATDTQYF. Full variable domain (outside the CDR3, taken from reference TRBV28 and TRBJ2-3): DVKVTQSSRYLVKRTGEKVFLECVQDMDHENMFWYRQDPGLGLRLIYFSYDVKMKEKGDIPEGYSVSREKKERFSLILESASTNQTSMYLCASSLWGQPAATDTQYFGPGTRLTVL.

This clonotype has ten or more counts. CDR3 nucleotide sequence: TGCAGTGCTAGTGGGACAGGGGGCACCGGGGAGCTGTTTTTT. Encoded protein: CSASGTGGTGELFF. The chain carries TRBV20-1 and TRBJ2-2, with 11 bases fitting TRBD1. Germline-derived CDR1 and CDR2 are DFQATT and SNEGSKA (reference sequence). The V segment lost 3 bases and the J segment 4 bases; nucleotides outside the gene matches: 1. The CDR3 contains 14 residues.

This clonotype was counted ten times or more. The V call is TRBV5-1, the J call TRBJ2-1; TRBD1 is a possible D gene (8 bases). Between the trimmed V and J ends, which lost 2 bases and 4 bases, there was a span of 16 bases. The CDR3 is made up of 16 amino acids. Germline lookup yields CDR1 SGHRS and CDR2 YFSETQ. The CDR3 coding sequence is TGCGCCAGCAGCTTAATACAGGGGGGGCAATACAATGAGCAGTTCTTC. It specifies CASSLIQGGQYNEQFF.

This clonotype was picked up a small number of times. DNA of the CDR3: TGTGCCAGCAGCGCCATATCCACTCGCGAGCAGTACTTC. It encodes CASSAISTREQYF. The J gene is TRBJ2-7, the V gene TRBV11-2; the D is unclear. The V end lost 5 bases, the J end lost 6 bases, and 14 bases lay between the germline ends. The CDR3 covers 13 residues. CDR1 is SGHAT and CDR2 is FQNNGV in the germline V gene.

Many counts were recorded for this clonotype. This rearrangement joins TRBV12-3 or TRBV12-4 to TRBJ2-1; 16 bases map to TRBD2. The CDR3 spans 18 residues. V lost 5 bases, J lost 0 bases, and 4 bases stayed unmatched. CDR3 region: CASSPGLAGGSSYNEQFF. The CDR3 region has the DNA TGTGCCAGCAGTCCGGGACTAGCGGGAGGGAGCTCCTACAATGAGCAGTTCTTC.

This clonotype was seen more than once but under ten times. The chain couples TRBV20-1 to TRBJ2-4, with 10 bases matching TRBD1. With 7 bases clipped from V and 7 bases from J, the junction kept 13 bases outside the gene matches. There are 15 residues in the CDR3. Germline V gene data show CDR1 as DFQATT and CDR2 as SNEGSKA (reference sequence). CDR3 in amino acids: CSGGDRGRLGNIQYF. The CDR3 DNA reads TGCAGTGGGGGGGACAGGGGACGCCTGGGGAACATTCAGTACTTC.

This clonotype has more than one count but fewer than ten. The J gene is TRBJ1-5, the V gene TRBV3-1; D not resolved. The V end lost 6 bases, the J end lost 9 bases, and 12 bases lay between the germline ends. Germline V CDR1 and CDR2: LGHDT, YNNKEL (reference sequence). The CDR3 is made up of 12 amino acids. The CDR3 nucleotides read TGTGCCAGCAGGCTAGGGCGCGGGCCCCAGCATTTT. This sequence encodes CASRLGRGPQHF.

This chain uses TRBV5-1 with TRBJ2-3, with TRBD1 matching 7 bases. From germline, CDR1 is SGHRS and CDR2 YFSETQ. The CDR3 has 15 residues. The J segment lost 1 base and the V segment lost 6 bases, leaving 8 bases of the junction unmatched. DNA for the CDR3: TGCGCCAGCAAACAAGACAGGGACGGCACAGATACGCAGTATTTT. This codes for CASKQDRDGTDTQYF.

This clonotype occurred a few times. This rearrangement joins TRBV6-2 or TRBV6-3 to TRBJ2-1; 8 nucleotides line up with TRBD2. The J segment lost 0 bases and the V segment lost 7 bases, leaving 14 bases of the junction unmatched. This CDR3 is built from 18 residues. Germline V gene sequence: CDR1 MNHEY, CDR2 SVGEGT. The CDR3 DNA sequence: TGTGCCAGCACCGCGGGTAGCGGGACCCTCAGCTCCTACAATGAGCAGTTCTTC. Its translation is CASTAGSGTLSSYNEQFF.

This clonotype was seen only a few times. The J gene is TRBJ2-2, the V gene TRBV19; TRBD2 aligns across 7 bases. J lost 7 bases, V lost 4 bases, and 3 bases had no gene match. Per the germline V gene, CDR1 is LNHDA and CDR2 is SQIVND (reference sequence). The CDR3 runs to 13 residues. In DNA form, the CDR3 reads TGTGCCAGTAGTAGGCGGGAGAACGGGGAGCTGTTTTTT. As protein: CASSRRENGELFF.

This clonotype was counted at least ten times. The chain joins TRBV20-1 to TRBJ1-1, with D perhaps TRBD1 (6 bases). Trimming shortened V by 5 bases and J by 4 bases, and 11 bases separated the two germline ends. The CDR3 totals 12 residues. Germline V gene data show CDR1 as DFQATT and CDR2 as SNEGSKA (reference sequence). CDR3 protein: CSAPEGGTEAFF. The DNA of the CDR3 is TGCAGTGCTCCGGAAGGGGGCACTGAAGCTTTCTTT.

The chain joins TRBV6-1 to TRBJ2-1, with D perhaps TRBD1 or TRBD2 (5 bases each). The CDR3 is 17 amino acids. Germline assignment: CDR1 MNHNS and CDR2 SASEGT. Trimming left V 6 bases short and J 6 bases short, with 24 bases between. CDR3 in DNA: TGTGCCAGCAGCCGCCCGGGGACCGACGCTTCCGCCAATGAGCAGTTCTTC. Encoded protein: CASSRPGTDASANEQFF.

This clonotype was seen a handful of times. Here the CDR3 DNA reads TGTGCCAGCAGTGAATTTAAGGCAGGGGATCAAGAGACCCAGTACTTC. As protein: CASSEFKAGDQETQYF. The chain combines TRBV25-1 with TRBJ2-5, with a possible D match to TRBD1 (6 bases). The germline V gene encodes CDR1 MGHDK and CDR2 SYGVNS. The ends were cut back, 1 base at V and 2 bases at J, with 14 bases in the middle. The CDR3 is 16 amino acids.

A single count supports this clonotype. The chain couples TRBV19 to TRBJ1-2, with D perhaps TRBD1 (5 bases). V was pared by 8 bases and J by 6 bases, with 10 bases between. The germline V gene encodes CDR1 LNHDA and CDR2 SQIVND (reference sequence). This CDR3 is built from 11 residues. The CDR3 loop reads CASRSGHGYTF. For the CDR3, the DNA is TGTGCCAGTCGCTCGGGGCATGGCTACACCTTC.

There are many counts of this clonotype. The chain's CDR3 is CASSEGVVQETQYF. CDR3 bases: TGCGCCAGCAGCGAAGGTGTAGTACAAGAGACCCAGTACTTC. The chain couples TRBV5-1 to TRBJ2-5; no firm D call. This CDR3 is built from 14 residues. The V gene lost 4 bases and the J gene lost 2 bases, with 12 bases spanning the gap. The V gene's germline CDR1 is SGHRS and CDR2 YFSETQ.

This clonotype was counted many times. The CDR3 bases are TGTGCCAGCAGTTTGAACAGGGCGAATGAGCAGTTCTTC. It encodes CASSLNRANEQFF. V and J are TRBV27 and TRBJ2-1; TRBD1 is a possible D gene (6 bases). In germline, CDR1 is MNHEY, CDR2 SMNVEV (reference sequence). Trimming left V 3 bases short and J 7 bases short, with 10 bases between. CDR3 size: 13 residues.

Only a few counts were recorded for this clonotype. The chain recombines TRBV3-1 with TRBJ1-5; D unclear. Trimming shortened V by 0 bases and J by 10 bases, and 16 bases separated the two germline ends. This CDR3 is 15 amino acids long. Germline-derived CDR1 and CDR2 are LGHDT and YNNKEL (reference sequence). This CDR3 reads CASSQDVAIPGPQHF. The CDR3 DNA follows: TGTGCCAGCAGCCAAGATGTAGCGATACCGGGACCCCAGCATTTT.

The rearrangement links TRBV4-1 to TRBJ2-1, with 8 bases aligning to TRBD1. CDR1 is MGHRA, CDR2 YSYEKL, per germline. The CDR3 length is 15 residues. J was trimmed by 9 bases and V by 0 bases; bases with no gene match: 7. In DNA, the CDR3 is TGCGCCAGCAGCCAAGAACAGGGGGGACGGGGTGAGCAGTTCTTC. Translated, it gives CASSQEQGGRGEQFF.

This clonotype occurred many times. The genes are TRBV20-1 and TRBJ2-7; 7 bases are a match to TRBD1. J lost 7 bases, V lost 6 bases, and 12 bases had no gene match. Germline V gene lookup returns CDR1 DFQATT and CDR2 SNEGSKA (reference sequence). CDR3 size: 13 residues. CDR3 region: CSAVGTGAREQYF. The CDR3 DNA reads TGCAGTGCCGTGGGCACAGGGGCTAGGGAGCAGTACTTC.

Only a few counts were recorded for this clonotype. This chain uses TRBV5-1 with TRBJ2-1, with 9 bases matching TRBD2. Germline CDR1 SGHRS, CDR2 YFSETQ. This CDR3 has 17 residues. V lost 7 bases to trimming and J lost 4 bases; unmatched junction nucleotides: 15. CDR3 sequence (DNA): TGCGCCAGCCGCTGGATACCGAGCGGGAGGACTTACAATGAGCAGTTCTTC. Protein sequence: CASRWIPSGRTYNEQFF.

This clonotype has a count of ten or more. This chain joins TRBV10-3 and TRBJ2-1; TRBD2 is a possible D gene (5 bases). The CDR3 extends over 11 amino acids. Per germline, CDR1 ENHRY and CDR2 SYGVKD. V dropped 2 bases and J dropped 12 bases, with 8 bases sitting between them. CDR3 sequence reads: CAISEGLGQFF. CDR3 bases: TGTGCCATCAGTGAGGGACTCGGGCAGTTCTTC.

The rearrangement uses TRBV4-2 and TRBJ2-5; D could derive from TRBD1 or TRBD2 (5 bases each). This CDR3 has 13 amino acids. CDR1 is LGHNA and CDR2 is YNFKEQ in the germline V gene. V dropped 5 bases and J dropped 4 bases, with 11 bases sitting between them. This CDR3 is CASSVGVGETQYF. The CDR3 DNA follows: TGTGCCAGCAGCGTGGGGGTAGGAGAGACCCAGTACTTC.

In its sample, this clonotype was seen a few times. The chain carries TRBV12-3 or TRBV12-4 and TRBJ1-1; the D gene is possibly TRBD1 (6 bases). This CDR3 has 15 amino acids. V shed 1 base and J shed 5 bases, with 14 bases lying between them. In DNA form, the CDR3 reads TGTGCCAGCAGTTTAGTCGCGGGGGCTCTGACTGAAGCTTTCTTT. Its translation is CASSLVAGALTEAFF.

This clonotype has more than one count but fewer than ten. The chain links TRBV25-1 to TRBJ2-5, with no clear D. The V end was cut by 1 base, the J end by 4 bases, with 13 bases between. CDR3 length: 15 amino acids. The germline V gene has CDR1 MGHDK and CDR2 SYGVNS. The CDR3, as DNA: TGTGCCAGCAGTGAATTTGGCAGCTTGGGAGAGACCCAGTACTTC. It translates to CASSEFGSLGETQYF.